One sample yielded the 24 T cell receptor beta chains listed below, sequenced in a study of OX40 agonist ivuxolimab in advanced cancers. Assay: immunoSEQ multiplex PCR; the TCRdb copy retains only in-frame clones and omits some. The repertoire holds around 95,000 clones, with 90% as singletons. Sequenced here: CD4+ or CD8+ T cells sorted from blood, sampled in a trial of the OX40 agonist ivuxolimab. The origin of the receptors is an adult with an advanced solid tumor such as melanoma, head and neck, liver or kidney cancer.

This chain joins TRBV30 and TRBJ2-3; D might be TRBD2 (6 bases). Trimming removed 0 bases from V and 11 bases from J, with 18 bases in between. Germline loops: CDR1 GTSNPN, CDR2 SVGIG (reference sequence). The CDR3 spans 14 residues. The CDR3, as DNA: TGTGCCTGGAGTGTAAGTGGAGGGTCCGAGAAGCAGTATTTT. Protein: CAWSVSGGSEKQYF.

This clone appeared once. DNA of the CDR3: TGTGCCAGCATTTTTTCTCGGAGGGTCACAGATACGCAGTATTTT. Its translation: CASIFSRRVTDTQYF. The J gene is TRBJ2-3, the V gene TRBV6-1, with D possibly matching TRBD2 (6 bases). The CDR3 extends over 15 amino acids. Germline V gene sequence: CDR1 MNHNS, CDR2 SASEGT. Trimming removed 7 bases from V and 2 bases from J, with 16 bases in between.

The rearrangement uses TRBV28 and TRBJ2-7; D remains unclear. There are 15 residues in the CDR3. Trimming left V 5 bases short and J 5 bases short, with 19 bases between. Germline-derived CDR1 and CDR2 are MDHEN and SYDVKM. This CDR3 reads CASSPPRPRAHEQYF. DNA for the CDR3: TGTGCCAGCAGTCCCCCACGCCCTCGGGCTCACGAGCAGTACTTC.

The chain combines TRBV19 with TRBJ2-7, with a tentative D call TRBD1 (6 bases). The CDR3 runs 15 residues. Germline-derived CDR1 and CDR2 are LNHDA and SQIVND (reference sequence). Trimming stripped 3 bases from V and 2 bases from J, with 14 bases between. The chain's CDR3 is CASSIGTGRAYEQYF. CDR3 DNA: TGTGCCAGTAGTATCGGTACAGGGCGGGCCTACGAGCAGTACTTC.

This sequence joins TRBV19 and TRBJ1-5; 9 nucleotides align to TRBD1. Germline-derived CDR1 and CDR2 are LNHDA and SQIVND (reference sequence). The J segment lost 3 bases and the V segment lost 6 bases, leaving 9 bases of the junction unmatched. CDR3 length: 16 residues. DNA of the CDR3: TGTGCCAGTAGACGGTGGGACAGGGCGGACAATCAGCCCCAGCATTTT. This gives the protein CASRRWDRADNQPQHF.

The rearrangement uses TRBV15 and TRBJ1-5; TRBD1 is a possible D gene (5 bases). CDR3 size: 15 residues. From germline, CDR1 is LNHNV and CDR2 YYDKDF (reference sequence). The V gene lost 3 bases and the J gene lost 11 bases, with 20 bases spanning the gap. The CDR3 spells CATSSGTPRRVAQHF. CDR3 DNA sequence: TGTGCCACCAGCAGCGGGACTCCACGACGTGTGGCCCAGCATTTT.

Note on this clone: Other nucleotide sequences in the sample specify the same CDR3. The chain recombines TRBV6-5 with TRBJ2-2; no clear D gene. The CDR3 covers 15 residues. The germline V gene encodes CDR1 MNHEY and CDR2 SVGAGI. The ends were cut back, 2 bases at V and 1 base at J, with 8 bases in the middle. The CDR3 loop reads CASSYRRLNTGELFF. In DNA form, the CDR3 reads TGTGCCAGCAGTTACAGGAGATTGAACACCGGGGAGCTGTTTTTT.

The chain uses TRBV7-3 and TRBJ2-1, with TRBD1 matching over 10 bases. The germline CDR1 and CDR2 sequences are SGHTA and FQGTGA. V shed 3 bases and J 7 bases; nucleotides not matched to a gene: 6. The CDR3 sequence is 15 residues long. CDR3 region: CASSLGRDRGNEQFF. The CDR3 DNA is TGTGCCAGCAGCTTGGGTCGGGACAGGGGTAATGAGCAGTTCTTC. Full variable domain (outside the CDR3, taken from reference TRBV7-3 and TRBJ2-1): GAGVSQTPSNKVTEKGKYVELRCDPISGHTALYWYRQSLGQGPEFLIYFQGTGAADDSGLPNDRFFAVRPEGSVSTLKIQRTERGDSAVYLCASSLGRDRGNEQFFGPGTRLTVL.

The chain carries TRBV5-1 and TRBJ2-3; TRBD1 might be the D (6 bases). The germline gives CDR1 SGHRS, CDR2 YFSETQ. The CDR3 is 13 residues long. Trimming left V 4 bases short and J 9 bases short, with 15 bases between. DNA for the CDR3: TGCGCCAGCAGCACGGACAGACCCTTAACGCAGTATTTT. It yields the protein CASSTDRPLTQYF. Combining the CDR3 with reference TRBV5-1 and TRBJ2-3 gives the whole variable domain KAGVTQTPRYLIKTRGQQVTLSCSPISGHRSVSWYQQTPGQGLQFLFEYFSETQRNKGNFPGRFSGRQFSNSRSEMNVSTLELGDSALYLCASSTDRPLTQYFGPGTRLTVL.

In this sample, this clone turned up once. The J gene is TRBJ2-2, the V gene TRBV6-5; either TRBD1 or TRBD2 may supply D (6 bases each). The CDR3 is made up of 15 amino acids. V was shortened by 10 bases and J by 1 base, with 16 bases between the two germline ends. Germline V CDR1 and CDR2: MNHEY, SVGAGI. CDR3 coding DNA: TGTGCCACCGAGGGGGGACAAAAGAACACCGGGGAGCTGTTTTTT. Amino acids: CATEGGQKNTGELFF.

V usage is TRBV29-1 and J usage is TRBJ2-5; D may be TRBD1 (5 bases). The CDR3 consists of 15 residues. Germline CDR1 is SQVTM and CDR2 is ANQGSEA. Trimming cost V 6 bases and J 0 bases, with 17 bases left between them. CDR3 sequence reads: CSVQRRSGNQETQYF. CDR3 nucleotide sequence: TGCAGCGTCCAACGACGGTCAGGGAACCAAGAGACCCAGTACTTC.

Here the CDR3 DNA reads TGTGCCAGCAGTGGAATCACAGGGGAAGCTTTCTTT. It is translated as CASSGITGEAFF. This rearrangement joins TRBV6-1 to TRBJ1-1, with a tentative D call TRBD1 (6 bases). V lost 4 bases, J lost 8 bases, and 11 bases lay in between. The CDR3 sequence is 12 residues long. Germline values: CDR1 MNHNS, CDR2 SASEGT.

The genes are TRBV9 and TRBJ2-5; TRBD1 matches at 8 bases. The CDR3 contains 13 residues. Germline CDR1 SGDLS, CDR2 YYNGEE. With 8 bases clipped from V and 4 bases from J, the junction kept 7 bases outside the gene matches. The CDR3 DNA sequence: TGTGCCAGACCCAGGGGGCAGGTAGAGACCCAGTACTTC. Amino acids: CARPRGQVETQYF.

The rearrangement uses TRBV7-8 and TRBJ1-6, with 7 bases lining up with TRBD1. Germline loops: CDR1 SGHVS, CDR2 FQNEAQ. The CDR3 spans 18 residues. The ends lost 6 bases at V and 0 bases at J; junction bases unmatched: 11. DNA for the CDR3: TGTGCCAGCAGGACCCCGGGACAGAAAAGCTCCTATAATTCACCCCTCCACTTT. Its translation is CASRTPGQKSSYNSPLHF.

The rearrangement links TRBV11-2 to TRBJ2-2, with TRBD1 identical over 8 bases. Germline CDR1 reads SGHAT; CDR2 reads FQNNGV. The V and J ends lost 1 base and 7 bases, in that order; junction bases with no gene match: 8. This CDR3 has 16 amino acids. The CDR3 nucleotides read TGTGCCAGCAGCTTAGTAGGACAGGGAGCTAGCGGGGAGCTGTTTTTT. It specifies CASSLVGQGASGELFF. Supplemented by reference TRBV11-2 and TRBJ2-2, the full variable domain reads EAGVAQSPRYKIIEKRQSVAFWCNPISGHATLYWYQQILGQGPKLLIQFQNNGVVDDSQLPKDRFSAERLKGVDSTLKIQPAKLEDSAVYLCASSLVGQGASGELFFGEGSRLTVL.

The J gene is TRBJ2-2, the V gene TRBV29-1, with TRBD1 as a possible D gene (5 bases). The CDR3 loop spans 12 amino acids. CDR1 and CDR2 (germline): SQVTM, ANQGSEA. V lost 8 bases to trimming and J lost 3 bases, with 10 bases between them. CDR3 loop: CSTRQHTGELFF. The CDR3 bases are TGCAGCACTCGACAGCACACCGGGGAGCTGTTTTTT.

J is TRBJ2-1 and V is TRBV5-1; unclear D gene. Germline assignment: CDR1 SGHRS and CDR2 YFSETQ. This CDR3 has 13 residues. V was clipped by 5 bases and J by 2 bases, with 8 bases between them. The CDR3 DNA reads TGCGCCAGCAGTGGACCAGCCTACAATGAGCAGTTCTTC. Translating it yields CASSGPAYNEQFF.

The J gene is TRBJ1-1, the V gene TRBV20-1, with D unresolved. Germline lookup yields CDR1 DFQATT and CDR2 SNEGSKA (reference sequence). This CDR3 is 10 amino acids long. CDR3 nucleotide sequence: TGCAGGGCCGGTTGGACTGAAGCTTTCTTT. Translating it yields CRAGWTEAFF.

The chain carries TRBV27 and TRBJ2-7, with 8 bases aligning to TRBD1. Germline V CDR1 and CDR2: MNHEY, SMNVEV (reference sequence). V lost 4 bases and J lost 5; bases outside the gene matches: 7. CDR3 size: 14 residues. In nucleotides, the CDR3 is TGTGCCAGCAGTTCACTGGACAGGGACGACGAGCAGTACTTC. Its protein is CASSSLDRDDEQYF.

V is TRBV6-1 and J is TRBJ2-4; D gene uncertain. Deletions cut 2 bases from V and 2 bases from J, with 4 bases between. The CDR3 consists of 13 residues. CDR1 and CDR2 from the germline V gene are MNHNS and SASEGT. The chain's CDR3 is CASSELPKNIQYF. The DNA for the CDR3 is TGTGCCAGCAGTGAACTGCCCAAAAACATTCAGTACTTC.

The CDR3, as DNA: TGTGCCAGCAGTGAAGGGGCCTACTATGGCTACACCTTC. It is translated as CASSEGAYYGYTF. The rearrangement uses TRBV2 and TRBJ1-2; D is uncertain. CDR3 length: 13 residues. V was cut by 1 base and J by 3 bases, with 6 bases left in between. Germline lookup yields CDR1 SNHLY and CDR2 FYNNEI.

The chain is built from TRBV10-3 and TRBJ1-6; TRBD1 might be the D (6 bases). The V gene's germline CDR1 is ENHRY and CDR2 SYGVKD. The CDR3 loop spans 14 amino acids. Between the trimmed V and J ends, which lost 0 bases and 10 bases, there was a span of 10 bases. CDR3 sequence: CAISESPGVSPLHF. The CDR3 DNA follows: TGTGCCATCAGTGAGTCGCCAGGGGTCTCACCCCTCCACTTT.

The CDR3 region is CASSPSTSADEQYF. The CDR3 bases are TGTGCCAGCAGCCCTTCGACCAGCGCCGACGAGCAGTACTTC. The gene calls are TRBV6-1 and TRBJ2-7; D is undetermined. This CDR3 has 14 residues. The germline V gene encodes CDR1 MNHNS and CDR2 SASEGT. The V end was cut by 6 bases, the J end by 5 bases, with 17 bases between.

The gene calls are TRBV27 and TRBJ1-5, with 9 bases that match TRBD1. Trimming took 3 bases from V and 4 from J; bases not matched to a gene: 4. Germline V gene sequence: CDR1 MNHEY, CDR2 SMNVEV (reference sequence). CDR3 length equals 15 residues. DNA for the CDR3: TGTGCCAGCAGTTTGGGACAGGGTATAAATCAGCCCCAGCATTTT. This translates into CASSLGQGINQPQHF.